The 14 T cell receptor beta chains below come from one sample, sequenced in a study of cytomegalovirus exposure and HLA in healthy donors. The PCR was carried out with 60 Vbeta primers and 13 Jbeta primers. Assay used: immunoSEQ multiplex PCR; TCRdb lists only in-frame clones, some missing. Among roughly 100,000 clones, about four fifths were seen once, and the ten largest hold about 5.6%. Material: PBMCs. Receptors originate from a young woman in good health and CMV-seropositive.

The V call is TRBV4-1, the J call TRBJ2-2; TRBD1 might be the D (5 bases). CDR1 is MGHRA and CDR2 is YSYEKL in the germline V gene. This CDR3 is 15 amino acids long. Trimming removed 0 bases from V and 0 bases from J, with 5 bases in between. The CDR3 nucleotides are TGCGCCAGCAGCCAAGACAGGGCGAACACCGGGGAGCTGTTTTTT. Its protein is CASSQDRANTGELFF.

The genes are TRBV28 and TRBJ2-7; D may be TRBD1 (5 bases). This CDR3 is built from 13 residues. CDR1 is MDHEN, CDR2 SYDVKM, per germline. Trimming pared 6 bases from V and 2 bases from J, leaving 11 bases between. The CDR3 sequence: CASRETAAYEQYF. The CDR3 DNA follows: TGTGCCAGCAGAGAGACAGCTGCCTACGAGCAGTACTTC.

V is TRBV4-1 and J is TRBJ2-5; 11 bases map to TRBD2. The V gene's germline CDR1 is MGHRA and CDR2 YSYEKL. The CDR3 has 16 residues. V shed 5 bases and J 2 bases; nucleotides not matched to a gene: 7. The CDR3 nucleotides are TGCGCCAGCAGCTTTCGGACTAGCGGGCCTCAAGAGACCCAGTACTTC. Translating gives CASSFRTSGPQETQYF.

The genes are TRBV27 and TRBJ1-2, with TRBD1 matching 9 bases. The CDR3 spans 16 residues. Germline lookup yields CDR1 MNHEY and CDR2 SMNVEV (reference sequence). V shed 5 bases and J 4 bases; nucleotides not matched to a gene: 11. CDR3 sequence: CASSRQGVEAPYGYTF. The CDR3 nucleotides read TGTGCCAGCAGTAGACAGGGGGTTGAGGCTCCCTATGGCTACACCTTC.

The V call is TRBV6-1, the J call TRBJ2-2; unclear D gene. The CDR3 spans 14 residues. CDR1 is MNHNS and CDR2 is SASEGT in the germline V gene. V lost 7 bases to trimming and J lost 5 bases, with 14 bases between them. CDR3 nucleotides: TGTGCCAGCACGACTCCCTCGAGGACCGGGGAGCTGTTTTTT. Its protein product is CASTTPSRTGELFF.

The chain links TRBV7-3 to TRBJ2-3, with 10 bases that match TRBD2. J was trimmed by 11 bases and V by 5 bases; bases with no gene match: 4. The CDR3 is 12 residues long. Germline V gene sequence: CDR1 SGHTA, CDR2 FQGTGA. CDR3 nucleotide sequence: TGTGCCAGCAGCCCCAGCGGGGGGGAGCAGTATTTT. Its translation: CASSPSGGEQYF.

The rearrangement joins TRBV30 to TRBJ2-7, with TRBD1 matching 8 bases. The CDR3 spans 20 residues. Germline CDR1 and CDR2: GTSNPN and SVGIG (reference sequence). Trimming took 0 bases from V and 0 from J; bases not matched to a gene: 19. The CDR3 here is CAWSVQSGTGGYRNSYEQYF. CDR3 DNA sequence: TGTGCCTGGAGTGTACAGTCGGGGACAGGTGGTTACAGAAACTCCTACGAGCAGTACTTC.

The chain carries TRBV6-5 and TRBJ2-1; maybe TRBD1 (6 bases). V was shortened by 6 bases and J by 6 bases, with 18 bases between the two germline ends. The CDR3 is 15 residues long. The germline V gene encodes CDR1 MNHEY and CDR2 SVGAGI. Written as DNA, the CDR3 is TGTGCCAGCAGAACCGGGACAACCACCTCCAATGAGCAGTTCTTC. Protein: CASRTGTTTSNEQFF.

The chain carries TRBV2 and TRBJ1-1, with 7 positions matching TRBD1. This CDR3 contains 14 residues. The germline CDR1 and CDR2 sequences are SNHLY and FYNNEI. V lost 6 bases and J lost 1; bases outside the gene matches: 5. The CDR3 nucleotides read TGTGCCAGCAGGAGTACAGGGGAGAACACTGAAGCTTTCTTT. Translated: CASRSTGENTEAFF. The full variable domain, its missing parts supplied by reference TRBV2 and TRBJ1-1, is EPEVTQTPSHQVTQMGQEVILRCVPISNHLYFYWYRQILGQKVEFLVSFYNNEISEKSEIFDDQFSVERPDGSNFTLKIRSTKLEDSAMYFCASRSTGENTEAFFGQGTRLTVV.

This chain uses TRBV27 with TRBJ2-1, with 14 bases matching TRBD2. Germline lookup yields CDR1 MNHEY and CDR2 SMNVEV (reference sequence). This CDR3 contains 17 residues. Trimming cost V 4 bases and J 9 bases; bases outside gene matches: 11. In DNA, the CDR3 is TGTGCCAGCAGTTCAACCCGGGGACTAGCGGGAGACGGTGAGCAGTTCTTC. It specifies CASSSTRGLAGDGEQFF.

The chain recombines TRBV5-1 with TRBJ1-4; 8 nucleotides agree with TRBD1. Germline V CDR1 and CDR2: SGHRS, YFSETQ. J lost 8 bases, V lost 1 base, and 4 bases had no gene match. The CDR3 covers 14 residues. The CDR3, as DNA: TGCGCCAGCAGCTTGCAGGGGGCTAGAGAAAAACTGTTTTTT. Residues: CASSLQGAREKLFF.

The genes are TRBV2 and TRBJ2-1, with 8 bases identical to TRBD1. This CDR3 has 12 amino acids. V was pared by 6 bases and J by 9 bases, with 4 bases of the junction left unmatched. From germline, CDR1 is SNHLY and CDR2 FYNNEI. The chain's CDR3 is CASRQGASEQFF. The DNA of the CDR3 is TGTGCCAGCAGGCAGGGGGCGAGTGAGCAGTTCTTC.

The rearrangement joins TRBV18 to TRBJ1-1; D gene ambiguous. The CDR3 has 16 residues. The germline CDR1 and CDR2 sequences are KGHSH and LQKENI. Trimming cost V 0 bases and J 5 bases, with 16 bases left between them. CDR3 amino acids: CASSPPIVRGRTEAFF. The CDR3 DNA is TGTGCCAGCTCACCACCGATTGTCCGAGGGCGGACTGAAGCTTTCTTT.

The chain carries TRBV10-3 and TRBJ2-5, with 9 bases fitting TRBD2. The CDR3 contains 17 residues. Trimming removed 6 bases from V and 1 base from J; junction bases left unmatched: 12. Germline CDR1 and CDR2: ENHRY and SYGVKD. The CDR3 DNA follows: TGTGCCATCAGCCCCCCGGGTAGCGGGGGACGCCAAGAGACCCAGTACTTC. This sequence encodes CAISPPGSGGRQETQYF.